Following are 27 T cell receptor beta chains from one sample sequenced in a study of blood T cells in healthy people across ages. Sample-barcoded 5' priming and a J-beta primer mix drove a second PCR of roughly 6 to 12 cycles. TCRdb reanalysed the 5' RACE reads using MiXCR and keeps one entry per CDR3 protein. The table records 700,000 to 1,000,000 distinct CDR3 sequences, more than 40% of them present only once. Sequencing was carried out using blood. The origin of the receptors is a man in his sixties in good health.

This clonotype was observed at least ten times. The chain couples TRBV7-2 to TRBJ2-4, with 7 positions matching TRBD2. Trimming at V came to 3 bases and at J to 3 bases, leaving 2 bases not matched to a gene. Germline CDR1 and CDR2: SGHTA and FQGNSA. The CDR3 is made up of 14 amino acids. The CDR3 DNA reads TGTGCCAGCAGCTTGGGGGGGAGCAAAAACATTCAGTACTTC. Protein: CASSLGGSKNIQYF.

This chain uses TRBV7-2 with TRBJ2-1; 7 nucleotides agree with TRBD2. V dropped 5 bases and J dropped 3; count of bases not matched to a gene: 7. CDR1 SGHTA and CDR2 FQGNSA come from the germline V gene. The CDR3 is made up of 15 amino acids. The CDR3 region has the DNA TGTGCCAGCAGCCCCATGGGGGAGGGCTACAATGAGCAGTTCTTC. It is translated as CASSPMGEGYNEQFF.

The CDR3 DNA is TGTGCCAGCAGCCCCGCGGGGGGGCCATGGGGCAATGAGCAGTTCTTC. It codes for CASSPAGGPWGNEQFF. The chain recombines TRBV3-1 with TRBJ2-1, with TRBD2 identical over 9 bases. The CDR3 has 16 amino acids. Germline V lookup: CDR1 LGHDT, CDR2 YNNKEL (reference sequence). Trimming took 4 bases from V and 6 from J; bases not matched to a gene: 10.

The V and J genes are TRBV2 and TRBJ2-2, with a tentative D call TRBD1 (5 bases). The CDR3 sequence is 15 residues long. Trimming left V 5 bases short and J 3 bases short, with 13 bases between. Germline V gives CDR1 SNHLY, CDR2 FYNNEI. The CDR3 coding sequence is TGTGCCAGCAGTAGGGTCGGCAGGGACACCGGGGAGCTGTTTTTT. Amino acid sequence: CASSRVGRDTGELFF.

The rearrangement links TRBV11-2 to TRBJ1-2, with TRBD1 matching 8 bases. V shed 0 bases, J shed 8 bases, and the junction held 8 bases outside the gene matches. The CDR3 is 15 residues long. Germline CDR1 reads SGHAT; CDR2 reads FQNNGV. The CDR3, as DNA: TGTGCCAGCAGCTTAGAGGCCGGGACAGGCTACGGCTACACCTTC. This codes for CASSLEAGTGYGYTF.

The chain has TRBV7-2 and TRBJ2-1, with a possible D match to TRBD2 (5 bases). V was clipped by 3 bases and J by 6 bases, with 15 bases between them. This CDR3 contains 15 residues. CDR1 and CDR2 from the germline V gene are SGHTA and FQGNSA. The CDR3, as DNA: TGTGCCAGCAGCTTTTCTCTATCTGAGGGCAATGAGCAGTTCTTC. Translation gives CASSFSLSEGNEQFF. Combining the CDR3 with reference TRBV7-2 and TRBJ2-1 gives the whole variable domain GAGVSQSPSNKVTEKGKDVELRCDPISGHTALYWYRQSLGQGLEFLIYFQGNSAPDKSGLPSDRFSAERTGGSVSTLTIQRTQQEDSAVYLCASSFSLSEGNEQFFGPGTRLTVL.

In regard to this clonotype: This sequence may be a read error, since a much larger clone differs from it by one base. The chain links TRBV7-2 to TRBJ2-7; a weak D match, TRBD2 (6 bases). The last part of the DNA fits TRBJ2-5 better; the J call may be wrong. The germline V gene has CDR1 SGHTA and CDR2 FQGNSA. The CDR3 covers 14 residues. For the CDR3, the DNA is TGTGCCAGCAGCTTGCAAGCTAGCGCCGAGACCCAGTACTTC. It yields the protein CASSLQASAETQYF.

This clonotype was found a few times. This may come from a read error, since a much larger clone is one base off. This sequence joins TRBV20-1 and TRBJ2-7; D is undetermined. The length of the CDR3 is 11 residues. The V gene's germline CDR1 is DFQATT and CDR2 SNEGSKA (reference sequence). Trimming stripped 3 bases from V and 7 bases from J, with 10 bases between. The CDR3 sequence: CSASRYNEQYF. CDR3 sequence (DNA): TGCAGTGCTAGTCGCTACAATGAGCAGTACTTC.

This clonotype has more than one count but fewer than ten. This chain links TRBV20-1 with TRBJ2-1; possibly TRBD1 or TRBD2 for D (5 bases each). V dropped 5 bases and J dropped 0 bases, with 14 bases sitting between them. The CDR3 covers 15 residues. Germline lookup yields CDR1 DFQATT and CDR2 SNEGSKA (reference sequence). The CDR3 DNA reads as TGCAGTGCTGGGAGACAGACCCACTCCTACAATGAGCAGTTCTTC. It specifies CSAGRQTHSYNEQFF.

The rearrangement links TRBV25-1 to TRBJ2-2; D gene ambiguous. Germline loops: CDR1 MGHDK, CDR2 SYGVNS. The V end was cut by 2 bases, the J end by 4 bases, with 8 bases between. CDR3 length: 14 amino acids. Written as DNA, the CDR3 is TGTGCCAGCAGTGAAAGGGTTGCCACCGGGGAGCTGTTTTTT. This gives the protein CASSERVATGELFF.

The chain recombines TRBV12-3 or TRBV12-4 with TRBJ2-2; possibly TRBD1 for D (5 bases). The length of the CDR3 is 16 residues. The V gene lost 3 bases and the J gene lost 0 bases, with 11 bases spanning the gap. The CDR3 loop reads CASSFGRQTNTGELFF. In DNA, the CDR3 is TGTGCCAGCAGTTTTGGTAGACAGACGAACACCGGGGAGCTGTTTTTT.

With regard to this clonotype: Given a much more abundant clone one base away, this may be a read error. V is TRBV7-2 and J is TRBJ2-7; weak D call: TRBD2 (6 bases). The germline V gene has CDR1 SGHTA and CDR2 FQGNSA. CDR3 length: 14 amino acids. V gave up 5 bases and J gave up 2 bases, with 13 bases separating them. CDR3 amino acids: CASSVGGLTYEQYF. The CDR3 DNA follows: TGTGCCAGCAGCGTAGGAGGGCTTACCTACGAGCAGTACTTC.

The rearrangement joins TRBV20-1 to TRBJ1-2; 7 positions match TRBD1. Germline V gives CDR1 DFQATT, CDR2 SNEGSKA (reference sequence). The CDR3 length is 12 residues. V lost 7 bases, J lost 8 bases, and 10 bases stayed unmatched. This CDR3 is CSGLGQRSGYTF. The CDR3 DNA is TGCAGTGGCCTGGGACAGCGGAGCGGCTACACCTTC.

Only a few counts were recorded for this clonotype. V usage is TRBV5-6 and J usage is TRBJ2-1; no firm D call. V was shortened by 0 bases and J by 8 bases, with 6 bases between the two germline ends. Per germline, CDR1 SGHDT and CDR2 YYEEEE. This CDR3 has 12 residues. The CDR3 is CASSLESYEQFF. For the CDR3, the DNA is TGTGCCAGCAGCTTGGAGAGCTATGAGCAGTTCTTC.

J is TRBJ2-1 and V is TRBV12-3 or TRBV12-4, with TRBD2 matching 8 bases. CDR3 size: 15 residues. J lost 8 bases, V lost 5 bases, and 11 bases had no gene match. In DNA form, the CDR3 reads TGTGCCAGCAGTCAAGGAAGAGCGGGAGAAGATGAGCAGTTCTTC. This codes for CASSQGRAGEDEQFF.

The V call is TRBV20-1, the J call TRBJ1-2; no reliable D call. CDR1 is DFQATT and CDR2 is SNEGSKA in the germline V gene (reference sequence). The V end lost 8 bases, the J end lost 4 bases, and 14 bases lay between the germline ends. The CDR3 extends over 12 amino acids. This CDR3 reads CSTSTATYGYTF. Written as DNA, the CDR3 is TGCAGTACGTCGACGGCAACCTATGGCTACACCTTC.

This clonotype showed up just a few times. This rearrangement joins TRBV4-3 to TRBJ2-6; the D is unclear. V dropped 4 bases and J dropped 0 bases, with 10 bases sitting between them. In germline, CDR1 is LGHNA, CDR2 YSLEER. The CDR3 is 16 amino acids. The DNA of the CDR3 is TGCGCCAGCAGCCCGGTGGTCCACTCTGGGGCCAACGTCCTGACTTTC. It is translated as CASSPVVHSGANVLTF.

The V gene is TRBV12-3 or TRBV12-4, the J gene TRBJ2-3; possible D gene TRBD2, 5 bases. The CDR3 loop spans 15 amino acids. V was cut by 7 bases and J by 2 bases, with 16 bases left in between. The DNA for the CDR3 is TGTGCCAGCAATGCCGTCGGGGAGCCCACAGATACGCAGTATTTT. Protein product: CASNAVGEPTDTQYF.

The chain uses TRBV6-5 and TRBJ2-7, with 7 bases identical to TRBD1. The J call may be faulty, since TRBJ2-4 better matches the DNA end. This CDR3 comprises 15 residues. Germline V lookup: CDR1 MNHEY, CDR2 SVGAGI. The CDR3: CASSYEQGTKNIQYF. CDR3 DNA: TGTGCCAGCAGTTACGAACAGGGGACGAAAAACATTCAGTACTTC.

The sample holds many counts of this clonotype. The rearrangement links TRBV2 to TRBJ2-7, with TRBD1 matching over 7 bases. Unmatched junction bases numbered 5, after V lost 8 bases and J lost 1 base. CDR1 and CDR2 (germline): SNHLY, FYNNEI. This CDR3 is 13 amino acids long. The CDR3 coding sequence is TGTGCCAGCCGGGACAGCCCTTCCTACGAGCAGTACTTC. This gives the protein CASRDSPSYEQYF.

CDR3 residues: CASSSGQGGYGYTF. The DNA for the CDR3 is TGTGCCAGCTCATCGGGACAAGGGGGCTATGGCTACACCTTC. The chain recombines TRBV18 with TRBJ1-2; possible D gene TRBD1, 6 bases. Per the germline V gene, CDR1 is KGHSH and CDR2 is LQKENI. V dropped 5 bases and J dropped 4 bases, with 14 bases sitting between them. This CDR3 spans 14 amino acids.

The J gene is TRBJ1-5, the V gene TRBV30, with 7 bases matching TRBD1. Trimming cost V 2 bases and J 2 bases; bases outside gene matches: 3. Germline lookup yields CDR1 GTSNPN and CDR2 SVGIG (reference sequence). This CDR3 region has 14 residues. The CDR3 DNA follows: TGTGCCTGGAGTAGACAGGGAGGCAATCAGCCCCAGCATTTT. Translating gives CAWSRQGGNQPQHF.

This chain uses TRBV10-3 with TRBJ2-3; D not certain. V was pared by 4 bases and J by 6 bases, with 5 bases between. The CDR3 consists of 11 residues. Germline V CDR1 and CDR2: ENHRY, SYGVKD. For the CDR3, the DNA is TGTGCCATCAGTGTGGAGGATACGCAGTATTTT. This translates into CAISVEDTQYF.

The J gene is TRBJ1-6, the V gene TRBV4-1, with D tentatively TRBD1 (5 bases). V was cut by 0 bases and J by 0 bases, with 9 bases left in between. This CDR3 region has 17 residues. Germline V gene lookup returns CDR1 MGHRA and CDR2 YSYEKL. The CDR3 region is CASSQEWGYSYNSPLHF. Here the CDR3 DNA reads TGCGCCAGCAGCCAAGAATGGGGGTACTCCTATAATTCACCCCTCCACTTT.

This clonotype was picked up many times. V is TRBV5-1 and J is TRBJ2-1, with D possibly being TRBD1 or TRBD2 (6 bases each). The ends were cut back, 0 bases at V and 3 bases at J, with 13 bases in the middle. The length of the CDR3 is 16 residues. Germline lookup yields CDR1 SGHRS and CDR2 YFSETQ. The CDR3 spells CASSLEGGINYNEQFF. The CDR3 nucleotides are TGCGCCAGCAGCTTGGAGGGGGGAATTAACTACAATGAGCAGTTCTTC.

This clonotype was counted a few times. The chain uses TRBV7-2 and TRBJ2-4; perhaps TRBD2 as D (6 bases). Near its end, the DNA agrees better with TRBJ2-7, so the J call may be wrong. In germline, CDR1 is SGHTA, CDR2 FQGNSA. The CDR3 extends over 15 amino acids. CDR3 loop: CASSHGAGLFYEQYF. The CDR3 DNA is TGTGCCAGCAGCCACGGGGCGGGGCTCTTCTACGAGCAGTACTTC.

This clonotype has only a few counts. CDR3 nucleotides: TGTGCCAGCCGCCGGGGCGGGAGCCAATCCTTATACAATGAGCAGTTCTTC. Amino acids: CASRRGGSQSLYNEQFF. This chain connects TRBV6-2 or TRBV6-3 to TRBJ2-1; 7 positions match TRBD2. Germline CDR1 and CDR2: MNHEY and SVGEGT. The V segment lost 8 bases and the J segment 4 bases; nucleotides outside the gene matches: 17. There are 17 residues in the CDR3.